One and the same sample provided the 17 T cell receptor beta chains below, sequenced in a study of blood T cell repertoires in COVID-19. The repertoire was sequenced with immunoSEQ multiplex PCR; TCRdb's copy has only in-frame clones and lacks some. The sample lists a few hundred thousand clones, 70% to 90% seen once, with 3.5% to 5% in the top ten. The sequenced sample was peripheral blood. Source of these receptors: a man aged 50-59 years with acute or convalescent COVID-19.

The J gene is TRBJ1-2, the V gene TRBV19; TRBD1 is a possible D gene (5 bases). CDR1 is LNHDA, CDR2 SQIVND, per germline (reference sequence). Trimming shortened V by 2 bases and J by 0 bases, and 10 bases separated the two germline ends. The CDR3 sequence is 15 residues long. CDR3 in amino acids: CASSISDSANYGYTF. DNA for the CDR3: TGTGCCAGTAGTATATCAGACAGCGCTAACTATGGCTACACCTTC. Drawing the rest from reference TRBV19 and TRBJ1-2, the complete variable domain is DGGITQSPKYLFRKEGQNVTLSCEQNLNHDAMYWYRQDPGQGLRLIYYSQIVNDFQKGDIAEGYSVSREKKESFPLTVTSAQKNPTAFYLCASSISDSANYGYTFGSGTRLTVV.

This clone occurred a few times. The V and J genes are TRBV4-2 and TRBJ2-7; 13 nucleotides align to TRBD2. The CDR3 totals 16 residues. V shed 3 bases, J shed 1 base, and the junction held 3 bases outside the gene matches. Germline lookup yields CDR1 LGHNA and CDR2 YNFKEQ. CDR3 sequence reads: CASSQVLAGGSYEQYF. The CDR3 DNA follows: TGTGCCAGCAGCCAGGTACTAGCGGGGGGGTCCTACGAGCAGTACTTC.

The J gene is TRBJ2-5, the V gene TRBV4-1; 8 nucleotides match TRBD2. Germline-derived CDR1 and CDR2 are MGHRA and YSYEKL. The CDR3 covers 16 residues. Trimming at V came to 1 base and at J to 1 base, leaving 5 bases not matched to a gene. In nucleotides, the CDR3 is TGCGCCAGCAGCCAAGTTGAGCGGGGGCTCCAAGAGACCCAGTACTTC. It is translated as CASSQVERGLQETQYF.

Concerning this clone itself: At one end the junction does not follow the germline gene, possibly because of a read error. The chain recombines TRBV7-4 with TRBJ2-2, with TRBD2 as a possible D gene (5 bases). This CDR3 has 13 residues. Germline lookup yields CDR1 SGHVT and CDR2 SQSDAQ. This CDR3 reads CASSLFSHRGAVF. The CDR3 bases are TGTGCCAGCAGCTTATTTTCCCACCGGGGAGCTGTTTTT.

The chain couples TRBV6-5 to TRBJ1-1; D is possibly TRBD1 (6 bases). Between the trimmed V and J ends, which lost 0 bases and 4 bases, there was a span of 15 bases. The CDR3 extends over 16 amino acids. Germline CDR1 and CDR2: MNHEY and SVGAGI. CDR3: CASSYSMSSGATEAFF. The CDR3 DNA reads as TGTGCCAGCAGTTACTCGATGAGTTCAGGGGCCACTGAAGCTTTCTTT.

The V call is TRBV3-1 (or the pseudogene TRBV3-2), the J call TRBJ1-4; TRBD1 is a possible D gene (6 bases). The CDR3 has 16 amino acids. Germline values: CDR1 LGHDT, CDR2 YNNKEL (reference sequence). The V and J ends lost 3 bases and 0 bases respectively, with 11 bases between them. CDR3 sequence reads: CASSHHGTTTNEKLFF. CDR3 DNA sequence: TGTGCCAGCAGCCACCACGGGACAACAACTAATGAAAAACTGTTTTTT.

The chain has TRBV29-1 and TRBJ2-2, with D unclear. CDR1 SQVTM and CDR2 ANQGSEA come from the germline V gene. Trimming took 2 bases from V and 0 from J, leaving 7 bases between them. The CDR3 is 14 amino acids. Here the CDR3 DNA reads TGCAGCGTTGAAAAGCCTCCGAACACCGGGGAGCTGTTTTTT. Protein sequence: CSVEKPPNTGELFF.

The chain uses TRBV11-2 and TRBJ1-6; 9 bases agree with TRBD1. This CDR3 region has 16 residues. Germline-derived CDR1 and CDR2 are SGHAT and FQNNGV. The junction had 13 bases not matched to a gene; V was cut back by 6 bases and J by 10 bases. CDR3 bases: TGTGCCAGCAGGACCACTGGGACAGGGCTAAGGTCACCCCTCCACTTT. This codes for CASRTTGTGLRSPLHF.

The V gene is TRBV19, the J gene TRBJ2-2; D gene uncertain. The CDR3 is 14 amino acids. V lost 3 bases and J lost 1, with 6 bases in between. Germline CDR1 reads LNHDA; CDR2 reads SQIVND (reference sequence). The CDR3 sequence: CASSIARNTGELFF. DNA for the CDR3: TGTGCCAGTAGTATCGCCAGGAACACCGGGGAGCTGTTTTTT.

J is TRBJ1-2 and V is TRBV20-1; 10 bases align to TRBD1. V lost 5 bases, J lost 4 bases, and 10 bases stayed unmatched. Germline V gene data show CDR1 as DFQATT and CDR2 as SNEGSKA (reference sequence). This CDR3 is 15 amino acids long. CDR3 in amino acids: CSAGGTGDITYGYTF. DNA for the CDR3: TGCAGTGCTGGTGGGACAGGGGACATCACCTATGGCTACACCTTC.

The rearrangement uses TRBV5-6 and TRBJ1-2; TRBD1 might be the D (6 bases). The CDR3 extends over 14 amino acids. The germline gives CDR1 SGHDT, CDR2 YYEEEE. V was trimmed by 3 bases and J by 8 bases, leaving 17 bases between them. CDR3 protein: CASSSRTEGLGYTF. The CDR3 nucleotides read TGTGCCAGCAGCTCCAGGACAGAAGGATTGGGCTACACCTTC.

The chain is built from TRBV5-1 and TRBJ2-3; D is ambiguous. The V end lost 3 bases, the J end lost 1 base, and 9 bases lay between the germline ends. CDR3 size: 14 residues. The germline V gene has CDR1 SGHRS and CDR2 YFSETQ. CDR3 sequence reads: CASSSLLGTDTQYF. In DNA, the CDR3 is TGCGCCAGCAGCTCCCTATTGGGCACAGATACGCAGTATTTT.

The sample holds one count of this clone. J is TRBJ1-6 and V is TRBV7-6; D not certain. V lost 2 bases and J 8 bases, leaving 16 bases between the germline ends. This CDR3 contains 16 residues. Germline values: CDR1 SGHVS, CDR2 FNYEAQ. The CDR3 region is CASSLYVGWVDSPLHF. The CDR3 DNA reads TGTGCCAGCAGCTTATATGTCGGGTGGGTGGATTCACCCCTCCACTTT.

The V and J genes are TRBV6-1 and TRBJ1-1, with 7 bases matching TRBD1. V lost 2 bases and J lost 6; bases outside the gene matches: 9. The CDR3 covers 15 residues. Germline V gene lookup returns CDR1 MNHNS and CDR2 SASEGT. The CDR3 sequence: CASSESMTGTSEAFF. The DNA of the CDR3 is TGTGCCAGCAGTGAATCAATGACAGGGACTTCTGAAGCTTTCTTT.

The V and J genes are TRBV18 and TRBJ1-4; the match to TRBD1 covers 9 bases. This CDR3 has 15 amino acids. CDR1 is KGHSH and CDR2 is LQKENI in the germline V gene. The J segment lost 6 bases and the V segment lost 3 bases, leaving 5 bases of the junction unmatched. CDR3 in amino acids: CASSPLRTGDEKLFF. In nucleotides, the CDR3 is TGTGCCAGCTCACCCCTGCGGACAGGGGATGAAAAACTGTTTTTT. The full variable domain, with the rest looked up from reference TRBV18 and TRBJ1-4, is NAGVMQNPRHLVRRRGQEARLRCSPMKGHSHVYWYRQLPEEGLKFMVYLQKENIIDESGMPKERFSAEFPKEGPSILRIQQVVRGDSAAYFCASSPLRTGDEKLFFGSGTQLSVL.

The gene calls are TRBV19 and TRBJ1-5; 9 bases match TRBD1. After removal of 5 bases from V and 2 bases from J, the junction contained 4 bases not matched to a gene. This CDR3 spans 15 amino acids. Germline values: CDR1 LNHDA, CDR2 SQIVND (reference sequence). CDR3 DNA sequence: TGTGCCAGTAGTCCACAGGGGGCCGGCAATCAGCCCCAGCATTTT. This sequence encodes CASSPQGAGNQPQHF. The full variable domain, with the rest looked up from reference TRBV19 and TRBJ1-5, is DGGITQSPKYLFRKEGQNVTLSCEQNLNHDAMYWYRQDPGQGLRLIYYSQIVNDFQKGDIAEGYSVSREKKESFPLTVTSAQKNPTAFYLCASSPQGAGNQPQHFGDGTRLSIL.

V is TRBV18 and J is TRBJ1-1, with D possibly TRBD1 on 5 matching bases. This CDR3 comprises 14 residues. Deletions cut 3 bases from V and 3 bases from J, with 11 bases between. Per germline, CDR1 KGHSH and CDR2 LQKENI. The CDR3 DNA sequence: TGTGCCAGCTCACCCGGCGGGACGGACACTGAAGCTTTCTTT. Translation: CASSPGGTDTEAFF. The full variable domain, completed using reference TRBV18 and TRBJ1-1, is NAGVMQNPRHLVRRRGQEARLRCSPMKGHSHVYWYRQLPEEGLKFMVYLQKENIIDESGMPKERFSAEFPKEGPSILRIQQVVRGDSAAYFCASSPGGTDTEAFFGQGTRLTVV.